This TCR beta chain was sequenced in a study of shared clonotypes between healthy human individuals. Study information: CD4 naive and memory got three plates each, CD8 naive two, CD8 memory one.

Only in-frame clones appear in the TCRdb table, and some are missing; sequencing was by immunoSEQ multiplex PCR. The sample contains roughly 2 million clones, around 95% of which appear only once. V dropped 2 bases and J dropped 0 bases, with 11 bases sitting between them. The CDR3 has 16 residues. Looked up from germline, CDR1 is MDHEN and CDR2 is SYDVKM. This chain joins TRBV28 and TRBJ1-3; D uncertain. This clonotype originated in a young man in good health. The sample was naive CD4+ T cells sorted from blood. Indicated subset: CD45RA+ positively selected. In DNA, the CDR3 is TGTGCCAGCAGTTTAATAGCGCAGGTCTCTGGAAACACCATATATTTT. Translating it yields CASSLIAQVSGNTIYF.